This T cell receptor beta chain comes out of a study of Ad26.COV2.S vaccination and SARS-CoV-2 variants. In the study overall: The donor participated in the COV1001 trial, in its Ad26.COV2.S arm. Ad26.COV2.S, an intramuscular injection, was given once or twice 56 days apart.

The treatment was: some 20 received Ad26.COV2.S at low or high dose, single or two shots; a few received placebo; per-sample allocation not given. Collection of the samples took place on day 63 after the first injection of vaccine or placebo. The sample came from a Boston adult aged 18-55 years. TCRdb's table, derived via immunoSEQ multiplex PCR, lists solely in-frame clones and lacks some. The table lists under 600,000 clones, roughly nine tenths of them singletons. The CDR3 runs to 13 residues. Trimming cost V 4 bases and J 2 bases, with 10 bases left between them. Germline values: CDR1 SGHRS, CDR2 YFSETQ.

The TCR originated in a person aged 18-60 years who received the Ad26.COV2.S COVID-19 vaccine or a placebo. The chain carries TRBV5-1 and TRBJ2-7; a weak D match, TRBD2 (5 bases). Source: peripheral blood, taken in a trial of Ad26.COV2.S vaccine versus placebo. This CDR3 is CASSPSLTYEQYF. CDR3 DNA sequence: TGCGCCAGCAGCCCTAGCCTAACCTACGAGCAGTACTTC.